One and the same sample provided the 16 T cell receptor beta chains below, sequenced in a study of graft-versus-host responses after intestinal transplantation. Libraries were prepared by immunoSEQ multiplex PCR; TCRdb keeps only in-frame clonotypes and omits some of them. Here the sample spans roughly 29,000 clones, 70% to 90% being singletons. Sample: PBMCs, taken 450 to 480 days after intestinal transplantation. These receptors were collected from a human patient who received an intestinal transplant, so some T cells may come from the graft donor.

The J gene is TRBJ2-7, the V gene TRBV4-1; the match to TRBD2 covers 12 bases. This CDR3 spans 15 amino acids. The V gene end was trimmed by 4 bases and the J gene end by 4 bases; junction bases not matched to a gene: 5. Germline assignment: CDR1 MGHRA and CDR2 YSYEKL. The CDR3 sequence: CASSRLAGDPYEQYF. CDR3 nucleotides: TGCGCCAGCAGCCGACTAGCGGGAGACCCTTACGAGCAGTACTTC.

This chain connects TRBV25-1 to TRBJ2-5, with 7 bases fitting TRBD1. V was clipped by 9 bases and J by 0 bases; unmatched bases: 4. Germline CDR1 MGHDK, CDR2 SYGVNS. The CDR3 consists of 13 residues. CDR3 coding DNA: TGTGCCAGAACGGACAGGTACCAAGAGACCCAGTACTTC. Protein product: CARTDRYQETQYF. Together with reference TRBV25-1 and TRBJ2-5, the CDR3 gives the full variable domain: EADIYQTPRYLVIGTGKKITLECSQTMGHDKMYWYQQDPGMELHLIHYSYGVNSTEKGDLSSESTVSRIRTEHFPLTLESARPSHTSQYLCARTDRYQETQYFGPGTRLLVL.

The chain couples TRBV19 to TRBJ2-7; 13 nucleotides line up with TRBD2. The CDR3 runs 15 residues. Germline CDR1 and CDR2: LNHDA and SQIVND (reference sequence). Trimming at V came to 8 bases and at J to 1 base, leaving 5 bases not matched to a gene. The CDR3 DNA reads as TGTGCCAGTCCGCCGGGACTAGCGGGATCCTACGAGCAGTACTTC. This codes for CASPPGLAGSYEQYF.

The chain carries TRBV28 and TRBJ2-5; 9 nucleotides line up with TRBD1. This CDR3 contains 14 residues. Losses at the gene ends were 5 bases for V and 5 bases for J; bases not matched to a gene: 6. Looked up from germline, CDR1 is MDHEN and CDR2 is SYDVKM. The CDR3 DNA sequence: TGTGCCAGCAGTGTCCGGACAGGGGTTGAGACCCAGTACTTC. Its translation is CASSVRTGVETQYF.

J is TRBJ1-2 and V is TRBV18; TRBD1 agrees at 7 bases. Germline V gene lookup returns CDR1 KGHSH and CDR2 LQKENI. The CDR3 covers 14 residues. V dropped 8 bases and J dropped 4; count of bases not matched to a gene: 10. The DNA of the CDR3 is TGTGCCAGCCCCCGGCCAGGGGGGATCTATGGCTACACCTTC. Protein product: CASPRPGGIYGYTF. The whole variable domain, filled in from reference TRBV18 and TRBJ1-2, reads NAGVMQNPRHLVRRRGQEARLRCSPMKGHSHVYWYRQLPEEGLKFMVYLQKENIIDESGMPKERFSAEFPKEGPSILRIQQVVRGDSAAYFCASPRPGGIYGYTFGSGTRLTVV.

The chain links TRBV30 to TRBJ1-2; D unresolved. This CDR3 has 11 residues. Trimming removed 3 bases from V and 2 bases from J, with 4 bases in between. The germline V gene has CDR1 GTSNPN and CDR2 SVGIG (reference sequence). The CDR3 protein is CAWRANYGYTF. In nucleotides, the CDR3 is TGTGCCTGGAGGGCAAACTATGGCTACACCTTC.

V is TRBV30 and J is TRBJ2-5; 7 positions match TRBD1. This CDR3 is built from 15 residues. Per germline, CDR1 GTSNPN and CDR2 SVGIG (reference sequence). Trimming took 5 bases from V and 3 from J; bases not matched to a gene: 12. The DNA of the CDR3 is TGTGCCTGGGTCAGAACAGGGGCCGGGAAAGAGACCCAGTACTTC. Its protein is CAWVRTGAGKETQYF.

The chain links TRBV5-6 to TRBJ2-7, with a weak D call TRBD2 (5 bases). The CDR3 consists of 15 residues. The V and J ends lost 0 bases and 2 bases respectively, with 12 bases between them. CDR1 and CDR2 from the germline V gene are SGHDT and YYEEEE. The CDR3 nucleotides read TGTGCCAGCAGCTTGGGTGGGCGGGCCCCCTACGAGCAGTACTTC. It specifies CASSLGGRAPYEQYF.

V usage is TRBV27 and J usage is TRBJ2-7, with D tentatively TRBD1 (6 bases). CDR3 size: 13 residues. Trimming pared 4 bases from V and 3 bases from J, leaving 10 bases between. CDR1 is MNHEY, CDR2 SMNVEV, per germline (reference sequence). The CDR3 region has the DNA TGTGCCAGCAGTTGGGGGACAAACTACGAGCAGTACTTC. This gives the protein CASSWGTNYEQYF.

CDR3 residues: CASSVGTETGELFF. CDR3 coding DNA: TGTGCCAGCAGCGTGGGCACGGAGACCGGGGAGCTGTTTTTT. V is TRBV9 and J is TRBJ2-2, with D uncertain. Germline V gives CDR1 SGDLS, CDR2 YYNGEE. The CDR3 covers 14 residues. With 2 bases removed from V and 5 bases from J, the gap between germline ends came to 10 bases. Full variable domain (remainder filled in from reference TRBV9 and TRBJ2-2): DSGVTQTPKHLITATGQRVTLRCSPRSGDLSVYWYQQSLDQGLQFLIQYYNGEERAKGNILERFSAQQFPDLHSELNLSSLELGDSALYFCASSVGTETGELFFGEGSRLTVL.

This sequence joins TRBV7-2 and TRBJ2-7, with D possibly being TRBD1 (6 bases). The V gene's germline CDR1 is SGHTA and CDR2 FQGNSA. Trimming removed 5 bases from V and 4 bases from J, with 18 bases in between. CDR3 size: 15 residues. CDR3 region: CASSQPGTSRYEQYF. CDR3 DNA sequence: TGTGCCAGCAGCCAACCCGGGACATCTCGATACGAGCAGTACTTC.

CDR3: CASSRSGDEQFF. The CDR3 nucleotides read TGTGCCAGCTCACGTAGTGGGGATGAGCAGTTCTTC. The V gene is TRBV18, the J gene TRBJ2-1; D is unresolved. V shed 4 bases and J shed 8 bases, with 9 bases lying between them. The CDR3 spans 12 residues. From germline, CDR1 is KGHSH and CDR2 LQKENI.

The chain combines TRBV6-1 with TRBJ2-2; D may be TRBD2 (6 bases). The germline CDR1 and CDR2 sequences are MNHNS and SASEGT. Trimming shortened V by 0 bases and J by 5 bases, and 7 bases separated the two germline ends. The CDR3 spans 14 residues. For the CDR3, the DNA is TGTGCCAGCAGTGAAGCCCGGGGGACCGGGGAGCTGTTTTTT. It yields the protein CASSEARGTGELFF.

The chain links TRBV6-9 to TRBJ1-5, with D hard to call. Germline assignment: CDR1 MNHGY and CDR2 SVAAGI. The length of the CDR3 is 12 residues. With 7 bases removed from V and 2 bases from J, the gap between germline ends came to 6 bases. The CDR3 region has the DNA TGTGCCAGCATCGGGGGCAATCAGCCCCAGCATTTT. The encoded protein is CASIGGNQPQHF.

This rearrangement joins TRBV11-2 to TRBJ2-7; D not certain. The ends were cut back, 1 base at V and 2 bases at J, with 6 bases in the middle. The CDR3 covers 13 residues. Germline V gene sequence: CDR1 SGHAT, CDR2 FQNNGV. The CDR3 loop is CASSLAGTYEQYF. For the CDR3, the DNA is TGTGCCAGCAGCTTAGCCGGAACCTACGAGCAGTACTTC.

CDR3 DNA sequence: TGCGCCAGCAGCCAAGCCCTGGAAGATACGCAGTATTTT. It yields the protein CASSQALEDTQYF. The chain is built from TRBV4-3 and TRBJ2-3; D is unclear. Trimming cost V 1 base and J 5 bases, with 7 bases left between them. Germline V CDR1 and CDR2: LGHNA, YSLEER. The CDR3 extends over 13 amino acids.